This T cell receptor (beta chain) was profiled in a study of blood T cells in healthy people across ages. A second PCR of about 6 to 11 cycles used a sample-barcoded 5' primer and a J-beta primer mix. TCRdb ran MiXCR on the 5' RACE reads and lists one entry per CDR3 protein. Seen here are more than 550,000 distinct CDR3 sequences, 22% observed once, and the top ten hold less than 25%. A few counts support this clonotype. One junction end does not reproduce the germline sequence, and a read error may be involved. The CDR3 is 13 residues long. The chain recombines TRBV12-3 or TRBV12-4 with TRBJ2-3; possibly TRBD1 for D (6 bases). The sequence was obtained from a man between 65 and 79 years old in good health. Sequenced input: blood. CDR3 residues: CASSGIRTDTQYF. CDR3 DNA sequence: TGTGCCAGCAGTGGCATCCGGACAGACACGCAGTATTTT.